The clone carrying this T cell receptor beta chain was seen many times. What it binds is not known. From RNA, the CDR3 regions of TCR beta chains were amplified and sequenced. HTBI-primed first-round RT-PCR preceded second-round multiplex PCR. TCRdb reanalysed the multiplex PCR reads using MiXCR and keeps one entry per CDR3 protein. The table lists a few hundred thousand distinct CDR3 sequences, under 20% of them singletons. The record originates from a study of Graves' ophthalmopathy and Graves' hyperthyroidism. Study conclusions and caveats: Blood also harbored most expanded thyroid clonotypes above 0.001 frequency.

The PBMCs had their origin in less than 13 ml of fresh peripheral blood. The clonotype originates from an adult man with Graves' ophthalmopathy. Sequenced sample: peripheral blood.

CDR3 loop: CASTPTWGHSTKNIQYF. The CDR3 region has the DNA TGTGCCAGCACCCCAACATGGGGGCACAGCACCAAAAACATTCAGTACTTC. The chain carries TRBV27 and TRBJ2-4; a possible D gene is TRBD1 (6 bases). Trimming took 7 bases from V and 2 from J, leaving 21 bases between them. CDR1 is MNHEY and CDR2 is SMNVEV in the germline V gene (reference sequence). This CDR3 comprises 17 residues.